This passage covers 23 T cell receptor beta chains from one sample sequenced in a study of response to subunit inactivated influenza vaccine. TCRdb reprocessed the RT-PCR reads via MiXCR and lists one record per CDR3 protein. Of over 400,000 distinct CDR3 sequences in the sample, approximately 11% were seen once. This material consisted of PBMCs from blood, taken roughly 48 days after vaccination. These receptors came from a middle-aged man who received an inactivated influenza vaccine.

This clonotype was detected many times. The chain links TRBV5-1 to TRBJ1-1; D unresolved. This CDR3 region has 14 residues. Germline lookup yields CDR1 SGHRS and CDR2 YFSETQ. V shed 2 bases and J shed 1 base, with 9 bases lying between them. In nucleotides, the CDR3 is TGCGCCAGCAGCTTAACCAGAAGGAACACTGAAGCTTTCTTT. The encoded protein is CASSLTRRNTEAFF.

This clonotype was counted only a few times. The chain recombines TRBV7-2 with TRBJ1-4; no definite D call. The CDR3 runs to 13 residues. The ends were cut back, 3 bases at V and 7 bases at J, with 9 bases in the middle. The germline V gene encodes CDR1 SGHTA and CDR2 FQGNSA. The CDR3 loop reads CASSLGSAEKLFF. The CDR3 DNA sequence: TGTGCCAGCAGCTTGGGGAGCGCTGAAAAACTGTTTTTT.

This clonotype was counted between two and nine times. In DNA, the CDR3 is TGCAGTGCTAGTTTTTGGGAGGGACAGGGGGCGAAGCAGTACTTC. Translation: CSASFWEGQGAKQYF. The J gene is TRBJ2-7, the V gene TRBV20-1; TRBD1 aligns across 12 bases. CDR1 is DFQATT, CDR2 SNEGSKA, per germline (reference sequence). Trimming cost V 3 bases and J 8 bases; bases outside gene matches: 11. CDR3 length equals 15 residues.

This chain uses TRBV28 with TRBJ2-7, with D possibly being TRBD1 (6 bases). This CDR3 has 16 amino acids. The V end lost 5 bases, the J end lost 0 bases, and 17 bases lay between the germline ends. Germline CDR1 and CDR2: MDHEN and SYDVKM. The CDR3 coding sequence is TGTGCCAGCAGTCAAACACGACAGGCCGACTCCTACGAGCAGTACTTC. As protein: CASSQTRQADSYEQYF.

The CDR3 DNA reads TGTGCCAGCAGTCAGACGGGTCAGGGGATCACAGATACGCAGTATTTT. As protein: CASSQTGQGITDTQYF. The chain combines TRBV7-9 with TRBJ2-3, with D possibly matching TRBD1 (6 bases). Germline CDR1 SEHNR, CDR2 FQNEAQ (reference sequence). V dropped 6 bases and J dropped 2 bases, with 18 bases sitting between them. This CDR3 is built from 16 residues.

This clonotype turned up a few times. The chain has TRBV3-1 and TRBJ2-5; D remains unclear. The V end lost 1 base, the J end lost 6 bases, and 9 bases lay between the germline ends. The CDR3 length is 13 residues. Germline CDR1 is LGHDT and CDR2 is YNNKEL (reference sequence). CDR3 nucleotide sequence: TGTGCCAGCAGCCAAGCAATGGGGAAGACCCAGTACTTC. This translates into CASSQAMGKTQYF.

A few counts support this clonotype. This chain connects TRBV4-1 to TRBJ2-1, with 8 bases matching TRBD2. The CDR3 totals 16 residues. The germline gives CDR1 MGHRA, CDR2 YSYEKL. V lost 1 base to trimming and J lost 8 bases; unmatched junction nucleotides: 10. The CDR3 loop reads CASSQVQGTSHYEQFF. Here the CDR3 DNA reads TGCGCCAGCAGCCAAGTACAAGGGACTAGTCACTATGAGCAGTTCTTC.

This clonotype showed up just a few times. The CDR3 DNA reads TGTGCCAGCAGCAAAATTCCCCCCAACAGGCCCAATGAGCAGTTCTTC. This sequence encodes CASSKIPPNRPNEQFF. The V and J genes are TRBV21-1 and TRBJ2-1; the listed D gene, TRBD1, was not tested against the DNA. TRBV21-1 is a recognized pseudogene. The CDR3 covers 16 residues.

In its sample, this clonotype was seen a few times. The chain employs TRBV2 and TRBJ2-7; D call uncertain. This CDR3 region has 14 residues. With 4 bases removed from V and 0 bases from J, the gap between germline ends came to 10 bases. Germline V gene sequence: CDR1 SNHLY, CDR2 FYNNEI. CDR3 amino acids: CASSGMTSSYEQYF. In DNA, the CDR3 is TGTGCCAGCAGTGGCATGACAAGCTCCTACGAGCAGTACTTC.

This clonotype has at least ten counts. CDR3 DNA: TGTGCCAGCAGCTTAGTACCGGGGATGGGTCAAGTAAATGAGCAGTTCTTC. Translation: CASSLVPGMGQVNEQFF. The rearrangement joins TRBV7-6 to TRBJ2-1, with D possibly matching TRBD2 (5 bases). V was shortened by 1 base and J by 7 bases, with 20 bases between the two germline ends. The CDR3 loop spans 17 amino acids. Germline loops: CDR1 SGHVS, CDR2 FNYEAQ.

Ten or more counts support this clonotype. V is TRBV7-2 and J is TRBJ1-3; D is uncertain. CDR1 and CDR2 from the germline V gene are SGHTA and FQGNSA. Trimming removed 5 bases at V and 6 bases at J, with 11 bases between. The CDR3 runs to 13 residues. CDR3 amino acids: CASSTYQANTIYF. The CDR3 region has the DNA TGTGCCAGCAGCACCTATCAGGCAAACACCATATATTTT. Filled out from reference TRBV7-2 and TRBJ1-3, the complete variable domain reads GAGVSQSPSNKVTEKGKDVELRCDPISGHTALYWYRQSLGQGLEFLIYFQGNSAPDKSGLPSDRFSAERTGGSVSTLTIQRTQQEDSAVYLCASSTYQANTIYFGEGSWLTVV.

The rearrangement links TRBV10-3 to TRBJ2-2; D is perhaps TRBD2 (6 bases). The CDR3 loop spans 12 amino acids. V was shortened by 6 bases and J by 6 bases, with 8 bases between the two germline ends. The germline CDR1 and CDR2 sequences are ENHRY and SYGVKD. For the CDR3, the DNA is TGTGCCATCAGATCTAGCGCCGGGGAGCTGTTTTTT. This translates into CAIRSSAGELFF.

This clonotype has just a few counts. V gene TRBV7-9 combines with J gene TRBJ2-7; D gene uncertain. Trimming took 5 bases from V and 7 from J, leaving 12 bases between them. CDR3 length: 12 residues. CDR1 and CDR2 (germline): SEHNR, FQNEAQ (reference sequence). The CDR3 DNA reads TGTGCCAGCAGCGCAGACGTGGCGGAGCAGTACTTC. This translates into CASSADVAEQYF.

In this sample, this clonotype turned up a few times. The chain uses TRBV14 and TRBJ2-7; D unclear. V was pared by 1 base and J by 2 bases, with 9 bases between. In germline, CDR1 is SGHDN, CDR2 FVKESK. The CDR3 totals 14 residues. The CDR3 sequence: CASSQVDGPYEQYF. As DNA, the CDR3 is TGTGCCAGCAGCCAAGTCGACGGGCCCTACGAGCAGTACTTC.

This clonotype has more than one count but fewer than ten. The gene calls are TRBV24-1 and TRBJ2-3, with 11 bases aligning to TRBD2. The CDR3 is 17 amino acids. V gave up 4 bases and J gave up 3 bases; unmatched junction bases: 8. CDR1 and CDR2 from the germline V gene are KGHDR and SFDVKD. The CDR3 coding sequence is TGTGCCACCAGTGACCATAGCGGGAGGGCGTGGACAGATACGCAGTATTTT. Amino acid sequence: CATSDHSGRAWTDTQYF.

The CDR3 here is CASSPWTGNNEQFF. The CDR3 DNA reads TGTGCCAGCAGCCCCTGGACTGGAAACAATGAGCAGTTCTTC. The chain employs TRBV7-2 and TRBJ2-1, with D possibly matching TRBD2 (5 bases). Germline V gene data show CDR1 as SGHTA and CDR2 as FQGNSA. Trimming cost V 5 bases and J 5 bases, with 13 bases left between them. The CDR3 runs to 14 residues.

This clonotype came up many times. The J gene is TRBJ2-2, the V gene TRBV12-3 or TRBV12-4, with D unresolved. V was cut by 3 bases and J by 5 bases, with 7 bases left in between. This CDR3 is built from 13 residues. The CDR3 nucleotides read TGTGCCAGCAGTTTTTTGGGAACCGGGGAGCTGTTTTTT. The encoded protein is CASSFLGTGELFF.

The V call is TRBV7-9, the J call TRBJ1-1, with a possible D match to TRBD1 (5 bases). In germline, CDR1 is SEHNR, CDR2 FQNEAQ (reference sequence). This CDR3 spans 14 amino acids. V was trimmed by 6 bases and J by 1 base, leaving 12 bases between them. The CDR3 loop reads CASSPPQGNTEAFF. CDR3 nucleotides: TGTGCCAGCAGTCCTCCGCAGGGGAACACTGAAGCTTTCTTT.

This clonotype was seen repeatedly, ten times or more. The V and J genes are TRBV6-1 and TRBJ2-1, with 9 bases lining up with TRBD2. The CDR3 length is 16 residues. Trimming removed 6 bases from V and 3 bases from J; junction bases left unmatched: 9. Germline CDR1 MNHNS, CDR2 SASEGT. CDR3 nucleotide sequence: TGTGCCAGCAGCCTTTCCGGGACTAGCTTCTACAATGAGCAGTTCTTC. Protein: CASSLSGTSFYNEQFF.

This clonotype showed up just a few times. The J gene is TRBJ2-5, the V gene TRBV7-9, with 7 bases fitting TRBD1. This CDR3 is 13 amino acids long. Germline V gene sequence: CDR1 SEHNR, CDR2 FQNEAQ (reference sequence). The J segment lost 4 bases and the V segment lost 3 bases, leaving 2 bases of the junction unmatched. In DNA form, the CDR3 reads TGTGCCAGCAGCTTCGACAGGGCAGAGACCCAGTACTTC. Translating it yields CASSFDRAETQYF.

The genes are TRBV9 and TRBJ1-1, with 8 bases that match TRBD1. J gave up 1 base and V 4 bases, and 6 bases lay outside the gene matches. CDR1 and CDR2 from the germline V gene are SGDLS and YYNGEE. This CDR3 contains 15 residues. The CDR3, as DNA: TGTGCCAGCAGCCCCCGGGACAGGCCGAACACTGAAGCTTTCTTT. Protein product: CASSPRDRPNTEAFF.

This clonotype has a handful of counts. V and J are TRBV6-5 and TRBJ2-7; 8 nucleotides line up with TRBD2. The J segment lost 3 bases and the V segment lost 0 bases, leaving 7 bases of the junction unmatched. CDR1 and CDR2 from the germline V gene are MNHEY and SVGAGI. This CDR3 is built from 16 residues. CDR3 nucleotides: TGTGCCAGCAGTTACTCTGTTTCGGGAGGGGGCTACGAGCAGTACTTC. Its protein is CASSYSVSGGGYEQYF.

This chain connects TRBV29-1 to TRBJ1-1; D ambiguous. The CDR3 totals 12 residues. The germline V gene encodes CDR1 SQVTM and CDR2 ANQGSEA. Trimming removed 7 bases at V and 3 bases at J, with 12 bases between. This CDR3 reads CSAKSYDTEAFF. In DNA form, the CDR3 reads TGCAGCGCTAAATCGTACGACACTGAAGCTTTCTTT.